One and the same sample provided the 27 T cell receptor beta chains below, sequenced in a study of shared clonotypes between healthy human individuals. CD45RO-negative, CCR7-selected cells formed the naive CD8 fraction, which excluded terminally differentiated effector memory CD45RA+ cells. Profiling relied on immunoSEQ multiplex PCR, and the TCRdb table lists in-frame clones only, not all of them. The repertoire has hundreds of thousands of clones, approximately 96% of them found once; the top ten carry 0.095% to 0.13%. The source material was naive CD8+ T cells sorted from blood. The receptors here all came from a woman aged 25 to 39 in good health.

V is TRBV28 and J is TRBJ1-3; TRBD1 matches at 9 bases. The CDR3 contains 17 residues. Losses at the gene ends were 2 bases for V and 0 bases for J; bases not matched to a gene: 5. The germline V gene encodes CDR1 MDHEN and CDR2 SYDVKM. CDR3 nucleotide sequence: TGTGCCAGCAGTTTAGACCGGACAGGGGCCTCTGGAAACACCATATATTTT. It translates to CASSLDRTGASGNTIYF. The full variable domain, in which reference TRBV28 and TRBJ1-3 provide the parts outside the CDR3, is DVKVTQSSRYLVKRTGEKVFLECVQDMDHENMFWYRQDPGLGLRLIYFSYDVKMKEKGDIPEGYSVSREKKERFSLILESASTNQTSMYLCASSLDRTGASGNTIYFGEGSWLTVV.

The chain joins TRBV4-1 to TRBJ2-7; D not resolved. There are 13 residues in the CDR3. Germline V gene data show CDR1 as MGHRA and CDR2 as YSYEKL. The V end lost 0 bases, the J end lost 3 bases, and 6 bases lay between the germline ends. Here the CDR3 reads CASSQDPHYEQYF. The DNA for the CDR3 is TGCGCCAGCAGCCAAGATCCCCACTACGAGCAGTACTTC.

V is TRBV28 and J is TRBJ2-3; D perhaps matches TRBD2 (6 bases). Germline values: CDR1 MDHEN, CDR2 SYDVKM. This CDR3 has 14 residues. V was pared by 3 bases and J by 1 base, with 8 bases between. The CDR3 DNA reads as TGTGCCAGCAGTTTCGGGGGAGGCACAGATACGCAGTATTTT. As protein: CASSFGGGTDTQYF. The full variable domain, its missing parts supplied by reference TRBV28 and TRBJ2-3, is DVKVTQSSRYLVKRTGEKVFLECVQDMDHENMFWYRQDPGLGLRLIYFSYDVKMKEKGDIPEGYSVSREKKERFSLILESASTNQTSMYLCASSFGGGTDTQYFGPGTRLTVL.

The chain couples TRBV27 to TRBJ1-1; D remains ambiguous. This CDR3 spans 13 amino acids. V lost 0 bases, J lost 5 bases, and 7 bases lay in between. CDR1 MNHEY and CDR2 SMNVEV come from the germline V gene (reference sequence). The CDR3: CASSLSVGTEAFF. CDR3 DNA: TGTGCCAGCAGTTTATCGGTGGGGACTGAAGCTTTCTTT.

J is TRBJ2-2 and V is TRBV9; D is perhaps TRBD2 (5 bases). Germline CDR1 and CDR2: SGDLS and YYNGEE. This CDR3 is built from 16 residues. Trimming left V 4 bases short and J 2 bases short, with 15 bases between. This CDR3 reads CASSPGAARNTGELFF. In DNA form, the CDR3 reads TGTGCCAGCAGCCCCGGAGCGGCGAGAAACACCGGGGAGCTGTTTTTT.

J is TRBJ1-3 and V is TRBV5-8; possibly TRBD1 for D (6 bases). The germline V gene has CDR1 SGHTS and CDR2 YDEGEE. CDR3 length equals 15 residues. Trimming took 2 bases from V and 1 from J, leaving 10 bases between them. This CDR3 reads CASSFGGRSGNTIYF. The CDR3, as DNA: TGTGCCAGCAGCTTCGGGGGGCGATCTGGAAACACCATATATTTT.

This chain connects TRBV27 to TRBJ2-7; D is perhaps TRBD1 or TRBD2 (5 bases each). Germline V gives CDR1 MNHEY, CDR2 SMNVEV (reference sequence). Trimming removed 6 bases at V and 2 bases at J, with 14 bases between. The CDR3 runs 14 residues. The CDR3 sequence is CASRPGTPPYEQYF. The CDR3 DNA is TGTGCCAGCAGACCCGGGACCCCACCCTACGAGCAGTACTTC.

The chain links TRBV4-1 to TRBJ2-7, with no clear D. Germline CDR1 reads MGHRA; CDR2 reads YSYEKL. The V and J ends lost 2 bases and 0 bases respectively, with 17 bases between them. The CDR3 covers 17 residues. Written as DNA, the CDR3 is TGCGCCAGCAGCCAATCTTCAGTCCTACCGAGCTCCTACGAGCAGTACTTC. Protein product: CASSQSSVLPSSYEQYF.

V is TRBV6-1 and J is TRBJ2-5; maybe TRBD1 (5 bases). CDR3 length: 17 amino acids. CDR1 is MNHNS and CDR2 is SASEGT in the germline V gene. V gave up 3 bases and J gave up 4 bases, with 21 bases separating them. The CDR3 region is CASSDLRGMVKGETQYF. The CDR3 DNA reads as TGTGCCAGCAGTGACTTAAGGGGAATGGTTAAAGGAGAGACCCAGTACTTC.

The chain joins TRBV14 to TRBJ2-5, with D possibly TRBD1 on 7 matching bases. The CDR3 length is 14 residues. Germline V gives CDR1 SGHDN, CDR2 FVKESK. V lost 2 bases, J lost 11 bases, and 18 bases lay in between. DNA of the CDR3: TGTGCCAGCAGCCAACTACAGGGGTATCGGGAGCAGTACTTC. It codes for CASSQLQGYREQYF. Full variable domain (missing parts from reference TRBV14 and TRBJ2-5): EAGVTQFPSHSVIEKGQTVTLRCDPISGHDNLYWYRRVMGKEIKFLLHFVKESKQDESGMPNNRFLAERTGGTYSTLKVQPAELEDSGVYFCASSQLQGYREQYFGPGTRLLVL.

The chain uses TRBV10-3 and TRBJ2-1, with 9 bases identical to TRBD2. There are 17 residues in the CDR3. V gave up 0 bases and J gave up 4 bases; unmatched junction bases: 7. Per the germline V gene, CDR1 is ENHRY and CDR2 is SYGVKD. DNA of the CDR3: TGTGCCATCAGTGAGTCTACTAGCGGGCCTGTTTACAATGAGCAGTTCTTC. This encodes CAISESTSGPVYNEQFF.

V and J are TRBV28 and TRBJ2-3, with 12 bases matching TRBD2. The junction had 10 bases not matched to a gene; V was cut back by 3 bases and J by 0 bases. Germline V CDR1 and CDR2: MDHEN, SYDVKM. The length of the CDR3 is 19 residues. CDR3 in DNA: TGTGCCAGCAGTTTCTATCGACTAGCGGGAGTTTCTAGCACAGATACGCAGTATTTT. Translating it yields CASSFYRLAGVSSTDTQYF. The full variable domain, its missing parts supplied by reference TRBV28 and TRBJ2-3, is DVKVTQSSRYLVKRTGEKVFLECVQDMDHENMFWYRQDPGLGLRLIYFSYDVKMKEKGDIPEGYSVSREKKERFSLILESASTNQTSMYLCASSFYRLAGVSSTDTQYFGPGTRLTVL.

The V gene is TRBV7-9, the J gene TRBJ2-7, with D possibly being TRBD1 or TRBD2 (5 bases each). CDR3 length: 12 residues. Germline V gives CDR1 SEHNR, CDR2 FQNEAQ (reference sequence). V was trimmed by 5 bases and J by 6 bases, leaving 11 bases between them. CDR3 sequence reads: CASSPSGTEQYF. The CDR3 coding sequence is TGTGCCAGCAGCCCCTCGGGGACCGAGCAGTACTTC.

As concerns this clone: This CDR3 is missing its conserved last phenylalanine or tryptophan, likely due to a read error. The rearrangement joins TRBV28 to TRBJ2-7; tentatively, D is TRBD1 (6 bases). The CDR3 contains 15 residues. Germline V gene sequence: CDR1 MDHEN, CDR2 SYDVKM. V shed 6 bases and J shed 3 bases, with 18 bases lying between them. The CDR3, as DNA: TGTGCCAGCAGCACAGGGAGAAGGTCTGTCTACGAGCAGTACCTC. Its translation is CASSTGRRSVYEQYL.

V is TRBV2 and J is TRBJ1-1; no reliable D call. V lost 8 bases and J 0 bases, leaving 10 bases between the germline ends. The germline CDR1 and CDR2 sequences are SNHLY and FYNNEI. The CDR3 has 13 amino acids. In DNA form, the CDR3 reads TGTGCCAGCTTCGGAAGCATGAACACTGAAGCTTTCTTT. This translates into CASFGSMNTEAFF.

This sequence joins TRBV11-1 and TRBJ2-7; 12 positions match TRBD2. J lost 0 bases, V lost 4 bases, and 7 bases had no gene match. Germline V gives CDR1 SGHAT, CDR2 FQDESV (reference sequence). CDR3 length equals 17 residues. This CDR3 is CASSSPLTSGSSYEQYF. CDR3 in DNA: TGTGCCAGCAGCTCCCCGCTGACTAGCGGGAGCTCCTACGAGCAGTACTTC.

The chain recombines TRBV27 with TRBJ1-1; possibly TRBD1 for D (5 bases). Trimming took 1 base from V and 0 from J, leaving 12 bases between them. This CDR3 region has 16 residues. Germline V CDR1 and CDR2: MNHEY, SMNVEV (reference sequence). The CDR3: CASSLFMIGVNTEAFF. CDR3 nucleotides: TGTGCCAGCAGTTTATTTATGATAGGGGTGAACACTGAAGCTTTCTTT.

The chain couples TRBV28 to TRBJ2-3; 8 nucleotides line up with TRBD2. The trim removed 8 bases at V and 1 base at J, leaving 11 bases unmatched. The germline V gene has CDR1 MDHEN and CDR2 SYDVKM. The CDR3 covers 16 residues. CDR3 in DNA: TGTGCCAGCGGATCTCCCCCTAGCGGGCGCACAGATACGCAGTATTTT. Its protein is CASGSPPSGRTDTQYF.

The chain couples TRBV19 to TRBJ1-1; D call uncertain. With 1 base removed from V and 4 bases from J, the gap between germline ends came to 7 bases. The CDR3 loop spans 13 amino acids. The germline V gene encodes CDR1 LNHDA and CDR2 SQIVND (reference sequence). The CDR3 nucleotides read TGTGCCAGTAGTATAGGTTATAGCACTGAAGCTTTCTTT. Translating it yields CASSIGYSTEAFF.

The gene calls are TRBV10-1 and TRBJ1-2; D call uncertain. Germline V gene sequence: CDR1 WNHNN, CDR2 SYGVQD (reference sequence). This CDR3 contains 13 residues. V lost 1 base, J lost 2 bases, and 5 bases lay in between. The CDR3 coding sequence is TGCGCCAGCAGTGAGTTTGACAACTATGGCTACACCTTC. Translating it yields CASSEFDNYGYTF.

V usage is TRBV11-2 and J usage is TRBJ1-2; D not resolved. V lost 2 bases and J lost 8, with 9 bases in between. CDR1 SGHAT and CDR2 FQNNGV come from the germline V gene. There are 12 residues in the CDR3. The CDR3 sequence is CASSLMTDGYTF. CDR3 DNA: TGTGCCAGCAGCTTAATGACGGACGGCTACACCTTC.

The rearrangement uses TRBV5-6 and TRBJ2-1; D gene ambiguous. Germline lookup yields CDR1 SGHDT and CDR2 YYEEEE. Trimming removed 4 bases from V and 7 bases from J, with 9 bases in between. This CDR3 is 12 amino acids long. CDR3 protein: CASSPDRNEQFF. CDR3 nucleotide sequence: TGTGCCAGCAGCCCCGACCGAAATGAGCAGTTCTTC.

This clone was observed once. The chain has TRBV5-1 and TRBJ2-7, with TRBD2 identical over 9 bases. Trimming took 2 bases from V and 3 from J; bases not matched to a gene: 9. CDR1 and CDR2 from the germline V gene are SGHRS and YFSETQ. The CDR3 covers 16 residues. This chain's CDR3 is CASSFSGSDFGYEQYF. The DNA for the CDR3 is TGCGCCAGCAGCTTTAGCGGGAGTGACTTTGGCTACGAGCAGTACTTC.

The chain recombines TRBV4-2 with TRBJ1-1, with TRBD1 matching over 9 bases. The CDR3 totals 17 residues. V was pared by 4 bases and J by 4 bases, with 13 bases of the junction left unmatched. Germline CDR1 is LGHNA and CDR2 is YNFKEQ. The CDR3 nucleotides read TGTGCCAGCAGCCCACCCCTCCACGGACAGGGGAGCACTGAAGCTTTCTTT. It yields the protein CASSPPLHGQGSTEAFF.

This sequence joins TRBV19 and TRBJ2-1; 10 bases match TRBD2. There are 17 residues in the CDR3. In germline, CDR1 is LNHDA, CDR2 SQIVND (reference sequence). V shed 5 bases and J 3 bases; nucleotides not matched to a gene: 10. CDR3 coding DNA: TGTGCCAGTAGTTCGGGCCTTCTAGCGGGAGTCTACAATGAGCAGTTCTTC. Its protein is CASSSGLLAGVYNEQFF.

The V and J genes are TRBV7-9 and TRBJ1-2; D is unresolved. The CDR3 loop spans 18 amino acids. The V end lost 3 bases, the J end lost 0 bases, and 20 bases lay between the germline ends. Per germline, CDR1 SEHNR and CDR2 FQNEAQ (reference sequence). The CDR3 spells CASSLNWADEPANYGYTF. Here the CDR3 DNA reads TGTGCCAGCAGCTTGAATTGGGCAGACGAACCAGCTAACTATGGCTACACCTTC.

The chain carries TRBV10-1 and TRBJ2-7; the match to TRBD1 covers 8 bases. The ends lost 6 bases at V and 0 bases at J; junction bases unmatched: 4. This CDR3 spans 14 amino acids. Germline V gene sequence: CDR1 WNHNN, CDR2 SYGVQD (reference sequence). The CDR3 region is CASSATGGSYEQYF. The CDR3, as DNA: TGCGCCAGCAGCGCTACAGGGGGCTCCTACGAGCAGTACTTC.